One and the same sample provided the 27 T cell receptor beta chains below, sequenced in a study of blood T cell repertoires in COVID-19. Clones were sequenced by immunoSEQ multiplex PCR, and TCRdb holds only the in-frame ones, with some missing. Here the sample spans some 200,000 clones, 80% being singletons. Sequencing was performed on peripheral blood. The receptor source for this set is a human donor in a cohort sampled during active COVID-19.

The chain carries TRBV7-8 and TRBJ2-7; 12 positions match TRBD1. CDR3 size: 15 residues. V trimming: 0 bases; J trimming: 5 bases; junction bases outside the gene matches: 2. The V gene's germline CDR1 is SGHVS and CDR2 FQNEAQ. The CDR3 spells CASSLAGTGGDEQYF. The DNA for the CDR3 is TGTGCCAGCAGCTTAGCCGGGACAGGGGGCGACGAGCAGTACTTC.

This clone was seen more than once but under ten times. Given a much more abundant clone one base away, this may be a read error. Distinct nucleotide sequences in the sample also encode this CDR3. V usage is TRBV5-1 and J usage is TRBJ2-1, with a weak D call TRBD2 (7 bases). Trimming pared 0 bases from V and 0 bases from J, leaving 10 bases between. Germline CDR1 is SGHRS and CDR2 is YFSETQ. This CDR3 is 16 amino acids long. The CDR3: CASSLVGGLSYNEQFF. The CDR3 DNA reads as TGCGCCAGCAGCTTGGTGGGGGGGCTCTCCTACAATGAGCAGTTCTTC.

This clone was counted a few times. The CDR3 DNA reads as TGTGCCAGCAGGAAGCCGGGACAGAGGTCATACGAGCAGTACTTC. Translated, it gives CASRKPGQRSYEQYF. The gene calls are TRBV6-5 and TRBJ2-7; 7 bases match TRBD1. The V gene's germline CDR1 is MNHEY and CDR2 SVGAGI. This CDR3 is built from 15 residues. Losses at the gene ends were 6 bases for V and 4 bases for J; bases not matched to a gene: 12.

This chain connects TRBV28 to TRBJ2-7; 7 bases are shared with TRBD1. There are 14 residues in the CDR3. The germline V gene encodes CDR1 MDHEN and CDR2 SYDVKM. J gave up 4 bases and V 3 bases, and 6 bases lay outside the gene matches. CDR3 bases: TGTGCCAGCAGTTTGATAGGGGGCATGTACGAGCAGTACTTC. Protein sequence: CASSLIGGMYEQYF.

The gene calls are TRBV3-1 (or the pseudogene TRBV3-2) and TRBJ1-2; no clear D gene. Germline lookup yields CDR1 LGHDT and CDR2 YNNKEL (reference sequence). This CDR3 spans 15 amino acids. V lost 0 bases, J lost 2 bases, and 10 bases lay in between. CDR3 in DNA: TGTGCCAGCAGCCAAGATAGCGACGGGAACTATGGCTACACCTTC. Protein: CASSQDSDGNYGYTF.

The genes are TRBV23-1 and TRBJ2-3; the D gene is possibly TRBD2 (7 bases). TRBV23-1 falls under the ORF class, with uncertain function. Trimming took 7 bases from V and 0 from J, leaving 17 bases between them. The CDR3 runs to 16 residues. Written as DNA, the CDR3 is TGCGCCAGCACCCGGGGGGCGAACCCTAGCACAGATACGCAGTATTTT. It specifies CASTRGANPSTDTQYF.

The genes are TRBV6-5 and TRBJ1-2; D is unclear. There are 13 residues in the CDR3. Looked up from germline, CDR1 is MNHEY and CDR2 is SVGAGI. V lost 6 bases to trimming and J lost 7 bases, with 15 bases between them. CDR3 DNA: TGTGCCAGCAGCCGACGAGAACCGGGTGGCTACACCTTC. It yields the protein CASSRREPGGYTF.

The V call is TRBV28, the J call TRBJ2-5; D perhaps matches TRBD2 (5 bases). V lost 3 bases and J 5 bases, leaving 7 bases between the germline ends. This CDR3 is 12 amino acids long. Germline V lookup: CDR1 MDHEN, CDR2 SYDVKM. CDR3 loop: CASSFASETQYF. The DNA for the CDR3 is TGTGCCAGCAGTTTTGCTAGCGAGACCCAGTACTTC.

The gene calls are TRBV7-2 and TRBJ1-2, with D perhaps TRBD1 (6 bases). This CDR3 has 15 residues. Germline loops: CDR1 SGHTA, CDR2 FQGNSA. Trimming removed 8 bases from V and 0 bases from J, with 16 bases in between. CDR3: CASLWGPGANYGYTF. CDR3 bases: TGTGCCAGCCTTTGGGGCCCAGGGGCTAACTATGGCTACACCTTC.

The rearrangement links TRBV4-2 to TRBJ2-7, with D possibly TRBD1 on 7 matching bases. The CDR3 is made up of 14 amino acids. CDR1 LGHNA and CDR2 YNFKEQ come from the germline V gene. V dropped 2 bases and J dropped 5 bases, with 13 bases sitting between them. The CDR3 spells CASSQQGGKDEQYF. The CDR3 DNA is TGTGCCAGCAGCCAACAGGGGGGTAAGGACGAGCAGTACTTC.

This clone has just a few counts. This sample also contains other DNA sequences that code for the same CDR3. The V and J genes are TRBV5-1 and TRBJ2-2; 8 bases fit TRBD1. Per germline, CDR1 SGHRS and CDR2 YFSETQ. The CDR3 runs to 15 residues. Trimming took 3 bases from V and 1 from J; bases not matched to a gene: 2. The CDR3 sequence: CASSSGTGNTGELFF. The CDR3, as DNA: TGCGCCAGCAGCTCTGGGACAGGGAACACCGGGGAGCTGTTTTTT. Complete variable domain (other parts from reference TRBV5-1 and TRBJ2-2): KAGVTQTPRYLIKTRGQQVTLSCSPISGHRSVSWYQQTPGQGLQFLFEYFSETQRNKGNFPGRFSGRQFSNSRSEMNVSTLELGDSALYLCASSSGTGNTGELFFGEGSRLTVL.

V usage is TRBV4-3 and J usage is TRBJ1-4; D is undetermined. V was trimmed by 1 base and J by 5 bases, leaving 8 bases between them. Looked up from germline, CDR1 is LGHNA and CDR2 is YSLEER. CDR3 length: 14 residues. CDR3 sequence: CASSQGRRNEKLFF. In DNA form, the CDR3 reads TGCGCCAGCAGCCAAGGACGGCGGAATGAAAAACTGTTTTTT.

The chain links TRBV7-9 to TRBJ2-5; 7 bases line up with TRBD2. The trim removed 6 bases at V and 2 bases at J, leaving 6 bases unmatched. Germline CDR1 reads SEHNR; CDR2 reads FQNEAQ (reference sequence). CDR3 length: 14 residues. CDR3 protein: CASRSGTTQETQYF. CDR3 nucleotide sequence: TGTGCCAGCAGGTCCGGGACTACTCAAGAGACCCAGTACTTC. The variable domain in full, completed from reference TRBV7-9 and TRBJ2-5, reads DTGVSQNPRHKITKRGQNVTFRCDPISEHNRLYWYRQTLGQGPEFLTYFQNEAQLEKSRLLSDRFSAERPKGSFSTLEIQRTEQGDSAMYLCASRSGTTQETQYFGPGTRLLVL.

This chain connects TRBV20-1 to TRBJ2-1, with 10 bases lining up with TRBD2. Trimming at V came to 3 bases and at J to 9 bases, leaving 11 bases not matched to a gene. The CDR3 contains 15 residues. CDR1 is DFQATT and CDR2 is SNEGSKA in the germline V gene (reference sequence). CDR3 nucleotide sequence: TGCAGTGCTAGTCATAGCGGGGGGCCAACGGGTGAGCAGTTCTTC. Translated, it gives CSASHSGGPTGEQFF.

This clone came up once. The V call is TRBV9, the J call TRBJ1-2; possibly TRBD1 for D (6 bases). Per germline, CDR1 SGDLS and CDR2 YYNGEE. The CDR3 runs 15 residues. V was clipped by 0 bases and J by 8 bases, with 17 bases between them. The DNA of the CDR3 is TGTGCCAGCAGCGTAGCTCAGGGAGGGGGAGAGGGCTACACCTTC. It codes for CASSVAQGGGEGYTF.

The chain uses TRBV7-2 and TRBJ2-7; 10 bases match TRBD2. CDR1 and CDR2 (germline): SGHTA, FQGNSA. This CDR3 is 13 amino acids long. J gave up 5 bases and V 4 bases, and 2 bases lay outside the gene matches. The CDR3 protein is CASSSGLADEQYF. As DNA, the CDR3 is TGTGCCAGCAGCTCCGGACTAGCGGACGAGCAGTACTTC.

The rearrangement uses TRBV19 and TRBJ1-3; D is unclear. Looked up from germline, CDR1 is LNHDA and CDR2 is SQIVND (reference sequence). V shed 8 bases and J shed 4 bases, with 12 bases lying between them. CDR3 length: 13 residues. CDR3 loop: CASAPSGGNTIYF. The CDR3 nucleotides are TGTGCCAGTGCCCCTTCCGGGGGAAACACCATATATTTT.

V gene TRBV9 combines with J gene TRBJ1-1, with 7 positions matching TRBD1. CDR1 and CDR2 (germline): SGDLS, YYNGEE. The CDR3 runs 13 residues. V lost 4 bases and J lost 6; bases outside the gene matches: 6. CDR3 in amino acids: CASSTRQGSEAFF. DNA of the CDR3: TGTGCCAGCAGCACCCGACAGGGATCTGAAGCTTTCTTT.

The chain recombines TRBV15 with TRBJ1-4; D is undetermined. The germline gives CDR1 LNHNV, CDR2 YYDKDF (reference sequence). The V end was cut by 1 base, the J end by 8 bases, with 11 bases between. The CDR3 spans 14 residues. Here the CDR3 reads CATSRGQEAEKLFF. For the CDR3, the DNA is TGTGCCACCAGCAGAGGGCAGGAGGCGGAAAAACTGTTTTTT.

The rearrangement uses TRBV6-6 and TRBJ1-1; 7 bases are shared with TRBD1. The CDR3 is made up of 15 amino acids. V gave up 6 bases and J gave up 1 base; unmatched junction bases: 8. The germline V gene has CDR1 MNHNY and CDR2 SVGAGI (reference sequence). The CDR3 nucleotides read TGTGCCAGCAGATATTCAGGGGGTCGGAACACTGAAGCTTTCTTT. It is translated as CASRYSGGRNTEAFF.

This clone appeared once. The identical CDR3 is also encoded by other nucleotide sequences in the sample. V gene TRBV20-1 combines with J gene TRBJ1-2; D gene unclear. Germline V gives CDR1 DFQATT, CDR2 SNEGSKA (reference sequence). The CDR3 consists of 11 residues. V lost 3 bases, J lost 3 bases, and 5 bases lay in between. CDR3 nucleotides: TGCAGTGCTAGTAGAGACTATGGCTACACCTTC. This encodes CSASRDYGYTF.

This clone turned up a few times. The V gene is TRBV6-5, the J gene TRBJ2-1, with D tentatively TRBD1 (7 bases). There are 16 residues in the CDR3. Deletions cut 1 base from V and 6 bases from J, with 16 bases between. Germline V gives CDR1 MNHEY, CDR2 SVGAGI. The CDR3 sequence is CASSYYFRQGGNEQFF. CDR3 DNA: TGTGCCAGCAGTTACTACTTCAGACAGGGAGGCAATGAGCAGTTCTTC.

The chain recombines TRBV7-9 with TRBJ1-3; D might be TRBD1 (5 bases). Germline V gene data show CDR1 as SEHNR and CDR2 as FQNEAQ (reference sequence). The CDR3 is 13 residues long. With 1 base removed from V and 8 bases from J, the gap between germline ends came to 9 bases. The chain's CDR3 is CASSLEGGDTIYF. The DNA for the CDR3 is TGTGCCAGCAGCTTAGAGGGAGGGGACACCATATATTTT.

The chain employs TRBV5-4 and TRBJ2-2; 12 bases agree with TRBD2. CDR1 is SGHNT, CDR2 YYREEE, per germline (reference sequence). CDR3 length equals 17 residues. The junction had 9 bases not matched to a gene; V was cut back by 9 bases and J by 0 bases. CDR3 DNA sequence: TGTGCCATCGTTACTAGCGGGGGGCCCTCGAACACCGGGGAGCTGTTTTTT. The encoded protein is CAIVTSGGPSNTGELFF.

The chain combines TRBV30 with TRBJ1-1, with D uncertain. CDR3 length: 15 amino acids. Germline V gives CDR1 GTSNPN, CDR2 SVGIG (reference sequence). The ends were cut back, 0 bases at V and 6 bases at J, with 17 bases in the middle. The CDR3: CAWSVKVDWASEAFF. DNA of the CDR3: TGTGCCTGGAGTGTAAAGGTAGATTGGGCGTCTGAAGCTTTCTTT.

This sequence joins TRBV10-1 and TRBJ2-7; tentative D call: TRBD1 (5 bases). Germline-derived CDR1 and CDR2 are WNHNN and SYGVQD (reference sequence). V shed 2 bases and J shed 2 bases, with 10 bases lying between them. CDR3 length: 14 amino acids. CDR3 region: CASSEGHITYEQYF. CDR3 in DNA: TGCGCCAGCAGTGAGGGACATATTACCTACGAGCAGTACTTC.

The rearrangement uses TRBV28 and TRBJ1-5; TRBD1 aligns across 7 bases. With 10 bases clipped from V and 9 bases from J, the junction kept 12 bases outside the gene matches. The CDR3 sequence is 13 residues long. Per germline, CDR1 MDHEN and CDR2 SYDVKM. CDR3 DNA sequence: TGTGCCATATGGGACAGCGACCTTGGGCCCCAGCATTTT. Its translation: CAIWDSDLGPQHF.